This TCR beta chain was documented in a study of blood T cell repertoires in COVID-19. Method: immunoSEQ multiplex PCR; TCRdb's copy keeps in-frame clones and lacks some. The table includes 300,000 to 400,000 clones, about 86% detected once. V shed 3 bases, J shed 8 bases, and the junction held 9 bases outside the gene matches. The CDR3 totals 14 residues. CDR1 is SGDLS and CDR2 is YYNGEE in the germline V gene. The receptor was isolated from a man aged 25-45 years with active or convalescent COVID-19. The sample consisted of peripheral blood. The V and J genes are TRBV9 and TRBJ1-2; 8 bases are a match to TRBD1. The CDR3 loop is CASSAGRQGQGYTF. The CDR3, as DNA: TGTGCCAGCAGCGCTGGAAGACAGGGGCAGGGCTACACCTTC.